The T cell receptor beta chain under discussion was sequenced for a study of T cell responses to AZD1222 COVID-19 vaccine. For the study at large: Pooling of second doses given at about 4 or about 12 weeks was done.

Germline CDR1 reads LNHDA; CDR2 reads SQIVND (reference sequence). The CDR3 has 14 amino acids. V dropped 4 bases and J dropped 2 bases, with 12 bases sitting between them. Overall study results and limits: Spike-specific TCR depth and breadth grew after two AZD1222 doses. Seropositive AZD1222 recipients at baseline numbered only 5 or 6. Clonal diversity may have been underestimated, and the donors were mostly white British, with more females than males.

Measured with immunoSEQ multiplex PCR; TCRdb has only the in-frame clones, and not every one. The data hold 95,000 to 100,000 clones, with around 84% observed a single time. A word on this clone: Its antigen remains unknown.

Sequences were derived from peripheral blood, sampled on day 0 of AZD1222 vaccination. This TCR was sampled from an adult in good health. The V call is TRBV19, the J call TRBJ2-7, with a tentative D call TRBD2 (6 bases). The CDR3 coding sequence is TGTGCCAGTAGTACCGGGGGAGGTGCCTACGAGCAGTACTTC. Amino acids: CASSTGGGAYEQYF.